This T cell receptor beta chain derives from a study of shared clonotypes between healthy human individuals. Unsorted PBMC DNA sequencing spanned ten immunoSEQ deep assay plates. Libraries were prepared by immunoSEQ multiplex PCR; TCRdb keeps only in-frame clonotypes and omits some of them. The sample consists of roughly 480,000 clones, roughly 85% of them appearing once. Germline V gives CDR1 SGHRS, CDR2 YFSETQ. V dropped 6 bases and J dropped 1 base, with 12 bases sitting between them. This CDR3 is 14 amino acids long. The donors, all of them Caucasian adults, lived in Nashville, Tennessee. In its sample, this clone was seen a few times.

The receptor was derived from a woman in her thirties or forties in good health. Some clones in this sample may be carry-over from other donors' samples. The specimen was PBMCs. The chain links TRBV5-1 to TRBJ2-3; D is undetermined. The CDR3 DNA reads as TGCGCCAGCATGGAAGGGCTTGGCACAGATACGCAGTATTTT. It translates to CASMEGLGTDTQYF.